What follows describes a single T cell receptor beta chain. This same CDR3 is encoded by further DNA sequences in the sample. This sample was included in a study of blood T cell repertoires in COVID-19. TCRdb keeps only in-frame clones here, not all; method: immunoSEQ multiplex PCR. Of under 200,000 clones in the sample, 70% to 85% were seen once. CDR3 size: 12 residues. Germline V gene sequence: CDR1 GTSNPN, CDR2 SVGIG (reference sequence). V shed 5 bases and J 4 bases; nucleotides not matched to a gene: 0. The clonotype was recovered from a woman aged 25 to 39 with acute or convalescent COVID-19. Sequencing was carried out using peripheral blood. The rearrangement joins TRBV30 to TRBJ1-5; 9 positions agree with TRBD1. The CDR3 region is CAWDRGNQPQHF. The DNA of the CDR3 is TGTGCCTGGGACAGGGGGAATCAGCCCCAGCATTTT.